This T cell receptor (beta chain) derives from a study of molecular identifiers for immune sequencing clone quantification (dated 2018 in TCRdb). A note on the overall study: For a replicate experiment, RNA from roughly 18,000 or 92,000 naive CD8 T cells was divided into five aliquots, of which four were sequenced. This methods study benchmarked molecular-identifier clustering-based TCR repertoire sequencing (MIDCIRS) and TCR RNA copy counting, using CD8 T cells to do so. Beyond this particular receptor, the publication reports: Without barcode sub-clustering, chimeric consensus sequences inflated TCR diversity; chimeras reached as high as 47%. In CMV-specific effector cells, clones with more than 20 RNA copies accounted for over 99% of molecules, whereas in naive cells such clones accounted for under 1%. The sizes of highly expanded clones could end up underestimated when identical TCR molecules share a barcode. Modeling estimated about three recovered TCR RNA copies per cell, compared with 9.5 to 10 by digital PCR, which implies around 30% capture efficiency. The naive libraries included spiked-in Jurkat TCR RNA (10 copies' worth), and this Jurkat TCR RNA is not part of the donor repertoire. Even against a background of about 960,000 naive CD8 T cells, spiked-in Jurkat TCR RNA amounting to a single cell's worth was reported to be detectable.

The V end loses 5 bases and the J end loses 6 bases, and a stretch of 11 bases separates them. There are 13 amino acids in the CDR3, from cysteine to phenylalanine inclusive. The only DNA kept is the CDR3, 39 bases in frame from the first base. CDR1 and CDR2 were assigned from the germline V gene as SGHNT and YENEEA. Only a few counts were recorded for this clonotype. No cognate antigen has been identified for it. Base qualities are not recorded, but no much larger clone differs from it by a single base. Receptors were amplified or captured by PCR. Sequencing relied on a NextSeq 500. Bulk TCR libraries were made following a previously described method, with the TCR primers given in Table S5. Purification of total RNA was performed with the Qiagen AllPrep DNA/RNA kit. Before analysis, reads from multiple sequencing runs of the same library were pooled. On the authors' methods: Reads were retained only if an exact TCR constant sequence was present, and the retained reads were trimmed to 150 nt and grouped according to their 12-nt molecular barcodes. Reads within each barcode group were sub-clustered using a 15% Levenshtein threshold, and quality-weighted consensus sequences were constructed for each RNA molecule. Non-functional sequences were excluded, and lower-count sequences lying one edit away from another sequence were also excluded. Based on a fit of two negative binomial distributions, barcode sub-clusters having less than 20% of the maximum read count were discarded. The public reads were run again by TCRdb, first through fastp at Q25 and then through MiXCR, and only productive beta chains were kept. CDR3 protein duplicates are merged, each entry listing the most common genes and DNA. TCRdb, rather than the study authors, made the V and J calls. Across this sample there are fewer than 350,000 distinct CDR3 sequences, with 24% seen only once. The ten largest clones capture about 0.73% of the sample.

Naive CD8 T cell libraries were made from around 18,000 to 910,000 sorted cells using 10%, 30% or 50% of purified RNA. Naive CD8 T cells, defined as CD8+CD4-CCR7+CD45RA+, were FACS-sorted into RLT Plus buffer on a BD FACSAria II. To test detection sensitivity, Jurkat RNA equivalent to ten TCR copies was spiked into samples of roughly 18,000-1,100,000 naive CD8 T cells. CD8 T cells were enriched using RosetteSep CD8+ T Cell Enrichment Cocktail and Ficoll-Paque, and the enriched cells then underwent ACK red cell lysis. What was sequenced was naive CD8+ T cells from blood, with Jurkat cell RNA spiked in. The label giving this sample's cell subset or site can be read as: FACS-sorted CD8+CD4-CCR7+CD45RA+ naive T cells. The sequence is built from TRBV11-3 and TRBJ2-1; the D gene cannot be resolved reliably. The clonotype comes from a human donor in good health. Some libraries in this study had Jurkat cell RNA spiked in. The sequenced DNA: TGTGCCAGCAGCCCACCCGCGGTCAATGAGCAGTTCTTC. Its translation reads: CASSPPAVNEQFF. With the portions outside the CDR3 filled from the reference TRBV11-3 and TRBJ2-1 genes, the complete variable region becomes EAGVVQSPRYKIIEKKQPVAFWCNPISGHNTLYWYLQNLGQGPELLIRYENEEAVDDSQLPKDRFSAERLKGVDSTLKIQPAELGDSAVYLCASSPPAVNEQFFGPGTRLTVL.